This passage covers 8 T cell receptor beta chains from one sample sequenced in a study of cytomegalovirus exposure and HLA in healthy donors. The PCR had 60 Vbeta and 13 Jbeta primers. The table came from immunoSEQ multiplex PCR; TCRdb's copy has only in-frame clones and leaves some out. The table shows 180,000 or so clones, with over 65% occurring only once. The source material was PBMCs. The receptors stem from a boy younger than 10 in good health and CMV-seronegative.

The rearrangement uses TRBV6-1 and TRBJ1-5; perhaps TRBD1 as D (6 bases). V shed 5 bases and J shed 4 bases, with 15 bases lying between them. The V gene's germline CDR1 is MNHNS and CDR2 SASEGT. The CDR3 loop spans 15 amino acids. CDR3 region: CASSHSTGHNQPQHF. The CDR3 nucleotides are TGTGCCAGCAGTCATTCGACAGGTCATAATCAGCCCCAGCATTTT.

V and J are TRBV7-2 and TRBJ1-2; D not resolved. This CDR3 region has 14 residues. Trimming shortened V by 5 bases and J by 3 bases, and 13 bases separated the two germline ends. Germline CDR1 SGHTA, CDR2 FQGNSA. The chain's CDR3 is CASSPRGSHYGYTF. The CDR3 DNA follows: TGTGCCAGCAGCCCCCGTGGGAGCCACTATGGCTACACCTTC.

The DNA for the CDR3 is TGTGCCAGCAGCCCCCGGGACAGGGGCAATGAGCAGTTCTTC. Protein sequence: CASSPRDRGNEQFF. The rearrangement joins TRBV7-2 to TRBJ2-1, with 10 bases fitting TRBD1. In germline, CDR1 is SGHTA, CDR2 FQGNSA. The CDR3 covers 14 residues. Unmatched junction bases numbered 4, after V lost 5 bases and J lost 6 bases. Full variable domain (remainder filled in from reference TRBV7-2 and TRBJ2-1): GAGVSQSPSNKVTEKGKDVELRCDPISGHTALYWYRQSLGQGLEFLIYFQGNSAPDKSGLPSDRFSAERTGGSVSTLTIQRTQQEDSAVYLCASSPRDRGNEQFFGPGTRLTVL.

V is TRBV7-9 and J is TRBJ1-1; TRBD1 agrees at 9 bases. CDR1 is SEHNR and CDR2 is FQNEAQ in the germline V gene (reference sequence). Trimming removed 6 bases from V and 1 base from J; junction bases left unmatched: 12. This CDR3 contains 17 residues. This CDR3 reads CASRPTGTGRGNTEAFF. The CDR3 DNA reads TGTGCCAGCAGGCCAACCGGGACAGGGAGGGGGAACACTGAAGCTTTCTTT.

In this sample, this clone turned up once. The CDR3 is CSVEENREQYF. CDR3 in DNA: TGCAGCGTTGAAGAGAACCGGGAGCAGTACTTC. V usage is TRBV29-1 and J usage is TRBJ2-7; D is ambiguous. Per the germline V gene, CDR1 is SQVTM and CDR2 is ANQGSEA. There are 11 residues in the CDR3. Trimming took 0 bases from V and 7 from J, leaving 7 bases between them.

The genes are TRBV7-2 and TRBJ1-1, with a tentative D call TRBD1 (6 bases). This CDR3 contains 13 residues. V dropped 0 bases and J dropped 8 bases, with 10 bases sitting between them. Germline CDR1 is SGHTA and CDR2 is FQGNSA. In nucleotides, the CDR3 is TGTGCCAGCAGCTTAGCATCCAGGGGCGAAGCTTTCTTT. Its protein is CASSLASRGEAFF. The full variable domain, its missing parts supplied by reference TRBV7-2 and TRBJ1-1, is GAGVSQSPSNKVTEKGKDVELRCDPISGHTALYWYRQSLGQGLEFLIYFQGNSAPDKSGLPSDRFSAERTGGSVSTLTIQRTQQEDSAVYLCASSLASRGEAFFGQGTRLTVV.

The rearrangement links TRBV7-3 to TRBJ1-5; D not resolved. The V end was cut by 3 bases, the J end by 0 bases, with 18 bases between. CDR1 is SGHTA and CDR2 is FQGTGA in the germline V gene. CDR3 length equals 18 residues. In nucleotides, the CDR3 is TGTGCCAGCAGCTTTCTCCCGGCGGCAAAGTATAGCAATCAGCCCCAGCATTTT. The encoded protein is CASSFLPAAKYSNQPQHF.

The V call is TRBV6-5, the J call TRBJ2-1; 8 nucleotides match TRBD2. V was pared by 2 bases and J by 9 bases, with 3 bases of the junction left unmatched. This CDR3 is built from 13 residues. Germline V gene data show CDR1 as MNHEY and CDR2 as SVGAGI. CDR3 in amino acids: CASSYTGGPEQFF. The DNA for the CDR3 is TGTGCCAGCAGTTACACGGGGGGGCCTGAGCAGTTCTTC.